This entry describes one T cell receptor (beta chain). What it binds is not known. These data are taken from a study of cytomegalovirus exposure and HLA in healthy donors. Study-wide findings and caveats: Later analysis identified a missense DCLRE1C variant that was linked to TCR beta V- and J-gene trimming. Sequencing probably produced one cluster of sequence variants that were highly shared.

Everyone who donated was a healthy bone marrow donor. PCR involved 60 Vbeta and 13 Jbeta primers. Assay used: immunoSEQ multiplex PCR; TCRdb lists only in-frame clones, some missing. The sample has 150,000 to 200,000 clones; 80% to 85% are singletons. V lost 6 bases to trimming and J lost 7 bases, with 10 bases between them. The CDR3 runs 12 residues. The V gene's germline CDR1 is GTSNPN and CDR2 SVGIG (reference sequence). This receptor was obtained from a boy aged 10-17 years in good health and CMV-seronegative. The V call is TRBV30, the J call TRBJ1-6; maybe TRBD1 (6 bases). Material for sequencing was PBMCs. The CDR3 nucleotides are TGTGCCTGCGGCGACAGGAATTCACCCCTCCACTTT. Its translation: CACGDRNSPLHF.